This is a list of T cell receptor beta chains from one sample in a study of blood T cells in healthy people across ages. In TCRdb, the 5' RACE reads were re-called with MiXCR into one record per CDR3 protein. The sample yields over 700,000 distinct CDR3 sequences, about 55% seen once. Sequenced material: blood. The receptors here all came from an older man in good health. Each CDR3 is given with its conserved first and last residue. Fields, in order: D gene, clone size, V gene, J gene, CDR3 DNA, CDR3 protein. A D gene is named only where the DNA matches it firmly. The size of a clone is reported for some rows only, either as once, few or many, or as a class for expanded clones.

>TRBD1|NA|TRBV2|TRBJ2-7
TGTGCCAGCAGTGAACGGTCCCCGACAGGGTCCGCAATCGAGGAGCAGTACTTC
CASSERSPTGSAIEEQYF
>TRBD2|few|TRBV25-1|TRBJ2-3
TGTGCCAGCAGTGAATCTAGCGGGAGATTCGATACGCAGTATTTT
CASSESSGRFDTQYF
>TRBD2|NA|TRBV7-8|TRBJ2-7
TGTGCCAGCAGCTTAACCGGACTAGTCCTTGGGCAAAAAGACTACGAGCAGTACTTC
CASSLTGLVLGQKDYEQYF
>NA|NA|TRBV24-1|TRBJ2-5
TGTGCCACCAGTGATGGCCTTCGGCAAGAGACCCAGTACTTC
CATSDGLRQETQYF
>NA|few|TRBV7-2|TRBJ2-7
TGTGCCAGCGGCAGTGGGAGCCCGTTTGAGCAGTACTTC
CASGSGSPFEQYF
>NA|few|TRBV6-5|TRBJ2-7
TGTGCCAGCAGTTACTCTAATTTAATGATCTACGAGCAGTACTTC
CASSYSNLMIYEQYF
>NA|NA|TRBV20-1|TRBJ2-1
TGCAGTGCTGTCCCCCCTGGGACCAATGAGCAGTTCTTC
CSAVPPGTNEQFF
>TRBD2|NA|TRBV6-5|TRBJ2-2
TGTGCCAGCAGTGGGAGCGGGGACACCGGGGAGCTGTTTTTT
CASSGSGDTGELFF
>TRBD2|few|TRBV20-1|TRBJ2-1
TGCAGTGCTAGCCCACTAGCGGGAGGGCCCTATGAGCAGTTCTTC
CSASPLAGGPYEQFF
>NA|NA|TRBV20-1|TRBJ1-6
TGCAGTGCTGGTGGAGGTGGCCCTGGGGGGAATTCACCCCTCCACTTT
CSAGGGGPGGNSPLHF
>NA|NA|TRBV6-5|TRBJ2-7
TGTGCCAGCACCCCGCCAGGAGGAACTTACGAGCAGTACTTC
CASTPPGGTYEQYF
>TRBD1|NA|TRBV5-5|TRBJ2-4
TGTGCCAGCAGCTTAAACGACAGGGGGTTTACAAACATTCAGTACTTC
CASSLNDRGFTNIQYF
>TRBD2|few|TRBV10-3|TRBJ2-7
TGTGCCATCAGCGGGACTAGCGGGAGGACCTACGAGCAGTACTTC
CAISGTSGRTYEQYF
>NA|NA|TRBV30|TRBJ1-6
TGTGCCTGGAGTGCCGGGACCTTGGTCTATAATTCACCCCTCCACTTT
CAWSAGTLVYNSPLHF
>TRBD1|NA|TRBV28|TRBJ1-6
TGTGCCAGCAGTCCCCCAGGGGGAAGTTCACCCCTCCACTTT
CASSPPGGSSPLHF
>TRBD1|NA|TRBV4-2|TRBJ2-3
TGTGCCAGCAGCCAAGTGACAGGGGATCGCCCAGATACGCAGTATTTT
CASSQVTGDRPDTQYF
>TRBD1|NA|TRBV29-1|TRBJ1-2
TGCAGCGTTTCGGGACAGGGCGAAAACTATGGCTACACCTTC
CSVSGQGENYGYTF
>NA|NA|TRBV7-9|TRBJ2-1
TGTGCCAGCGGGCACAATGAGCAGTTCTTC
CASGHNEQFF
>NA|NA|TRBV6-1|TRBJ2-7
TGTGCCAGCATGGGCTCCTACGAGCAGTACTTC
CASMGSYEQYF
>NA|NA|TRBV20-1|TRBJ1-6
TGCAGTGCTAGAGGGGCCGGGTATAATTCACCCCCCCACTTT
CSARGAGYNSPPHF
>NA|many|TRBV24-1|TRBJ2-7
TGTGCCACCAGTGACCCCAAGGGCGGAGCGTACAATGAGCAGTACTTC
CATSDPKGGAYNEQYF
>TRBD2|few|TRBV6-6|TRBJ2-3
TGTGCCAGCAGTTACTCTAGTAGCGGGAGTGGCGGTAGATACGCGTATTTT
CASSYSSSGSGGRYAYF
>TRBD1|few|TRBV4-2|TRBJ2-5
TGTGCCAGCAGCCAACCGGGACAGGGGGGGACCCAGTACTTC
CASSQPGQGGTQYF
>NA|NA|TRBV20-1|TRBJ1-6
TGCAGTGCTAGTCTTTCGACCCAGTATAATTCACCCCTCCACTTT
CSASLSTQYNSPLHF
>TRBD1|NA|TRBV29-1|TRBJ1-4
TGCAGCGCCAGACAGGGGTTAGAAAAACTGTTTTTT
CSARQGLEKLFF
>NA|NA|TRBV20-1|TRBJ2-5
TGCAGTGCTAGAGACGGATCACAGGGCCGGGAGACCCAGTACTTC
CSARDGSQGRETQYF
>NA|NA|TRBV20-1|TRBJ2-7
TGCAGTGCTCAGAGCTGGCAGGACTACGAGCAGTACTTC
CSAQSWQDYEQYF
>TRBD2|NA|TRBV20-1|TRBJ2-1
TGCAGTGCTAGAGTACTAGCGGTCTACAATGAGCAGTTCTTC
CSARVLAVYNEQFF
>TRBD2|few|TRBV7-8|TRBJ2-7
TGTGCCAGCAGCTTCGGCGGGAGAACCTACGAGCAGTACTTC
CASSFGGRTYEQYF
>NA|few|TRBV27|TRBJ2-5
TGTGCCAGCAGTGACTCCGGTGGGGAGACCCAGTACTTC
CASSDSGGETQYF
>NA|NA|TRBV2|TRBJ2-3
TGTGCCAGCAGTGAACGGGTCCCACCTGATACGCAGTATTTT
CASSERVPPDTQYF
>TRBD2|many|TRBV10-3|TRBJ2-7
TGTGCCATCAGTGAGTCTCGGGTAGCGGGAGCCTACGAGCAGTACTTC
CAISESRVAGAYEQYF
>NA|many|TRBV29-1|TRBJ2-5
TGCAGCACTGGACAGGCCGCGGGGGAGCAGTACTTC
CSTGQAAGEQYF
>TRBD2|few|TRBV6-2/TRBV6-3|TRBJ2-1
TGTGCCAGCAACCCGGGACTAGCGGGAGTAAATGAGCAGTTCTTC
CASNPGLAGVNEQFF
>NA|NA|TRBV12-3/TRBV12-4|TRBJ2-5
TGTGCCAGCAGGCGACAACAAGAGACCCAGTACTTC
CASRRQQETQYF
>NA|NA|TRBV9|TRBJ1-2
TGTGCCAGCAGCCCCAGACAGGATACCGACTACACCTTC
CASSPRQDTDYTF
>TRBD2|few|TRBV14|TRBJ2-5
TGTGCCAGCAGCCAAGTCAGGGCGGGAGGGAAGGAGACCCAGTACTTC
CASSQVRAGGKETQYF
>NA|NA|TRBV7-2|TRBJ2-7
TGTGCCAGCAGCTTAGCAGCAAACGAGCAGTACTTC
CASSLAANEQYF
>NA|few|TRBV10-3|TRBJ2-7
TGTGCCATCAGTGAGTCGATCGAGCAGTACTTC
CAISESIEQYF
>TRBD2|NA|TRBV6-2/TRBV6-3|TRBJ2-1
TGTGCCAGCAGTTACCGGACTAGCGGGAGAATCTACAATGAGCAGTTCTTC
CASSYRTSGRIYNEQFF
>TRBD1|few|TRBV10-3|TRBJ2-5
TGTGCCAGTGCAGGGGGACCAGAGACCCAGTACTTC
CASAGGPETQYF
>TRBD1|NA|TRBV9|TRBJ2-2
TGTGCCAGCAGCCCAAGGACAGGGGCCTCCGGGGAGCTGTTTTTT
CASSPRTGASGELFF
>TRBD1|few|TRBV25-1|TRBJ2-6
TGTGCCAGCAGCCCCCCGGACAGGCCCTCTGGGGCCAACGTCCTGACTTTC
CASSPPDRPSGANVLTF
>NA|NA|TRBV3-1|TRBJ2-3
TGTGCCAGCAGCCAAACTCGACAGCTACACACAGATACGCAGTATTTT
CASSQTRQLHTDTQYF
>NA|NA|TRBV6-5|TRBJ2-1
TGTGCCAGCACCCTCGGGACATATACTACCAATGAGCAGTTCTTC
CASTLGTYTTNEQFF
>NA|NA|TRBV3-1|TRBJ2-7
TGTGCCAGCAGCCGCCGTAGGGGATCCCGAGAGCAGTACTTC
CASSRRRGSREQYF
>TRBD2|NA|TRBV5-4|TRBJ2-1
TGTGCCACAGCTCCGAGCGGGAGAGGCTTGTCCTACAATGAGCAGTTCTTC
CATAPSGRGLSYNEQFF
>TRBD2|NA|TRBV30|TRBJ2-1
TGTGCCTGGAGTATGACTAGCGGTCTCAATGAGCAGTTCTTC
CAWSMTSGLNEQFF
>TRBD2|NA|TRBV7-2|TRBJ2-1
TGTGCCAGCAGGGGAGGGACTAGCGGGAGTCATGAGCAGTTCTTC
CASRGGTSGSHEQFF
>NA|NA|TRBV9|TRBJ1-5
TGTGCCAGCAGCCCCCTAACCAGTCAGTCCCAGCATTTT
CASSPLTSQSQHF
>TRBD2|NA|TRBV18|TRBJ2-7
TGTGCCAGCTCACTACAGATTAGCGGGTTCTACGAGCAGTACTTC
CASSLQISGFYEQYF
>NA|NA|TRBV10-3|TRBJ2-7
TGTGCCATCAGTAACAGGATGGACTCCTACGAGCAGTACTTC
CAISNRMDSYEQYF
>NA|NA|TRBV11-2|TRBJ1-1
TGTGCCAGCAGCTTAGGAAGAACACAAGGCGGTGAAGCTTTCTTT
CASSLGRTQGGEAFF
>NA|NA|TRBV4-2|TRBJ2-7
TGTGCCAGCAGCAGGGAGGAGGGCTCCTACGAGCAGTACTTC
CASSREEGSYEQYF
>NA|few|TRBV7-2|TRBJ2-7
TGTGCCAGCAGCTTAAGTAAAGGTAGCGTGTACGAGCAGTACTTC
CASSLSKGSVYEQYF
>TRBD2|NA|TRBV10-2|TRBJ2-4
TGCGCCAGCCGAATTGCGGGGGGGGCCAAAAACATTCAGTACTTC
CASRIAGGAKNIQYF
>NA|NA|TRBV25-1|TRBJ1-2
TGTGCCAGCAACCGGGGTCTCGGCTATGGCTACACCTTC
CASNRGLGYGYTF